This TCR beta chain was observed in a study of CD8+ T cells in alopecia areata. Sequencing templates came from extracted RNA that was reverse transcribed into cDNA. Repertoires were generated with immunoSEQ multiplex PCR, while TCRdb's copy carries only in-frame clones and drops some. The sample lists about 37,000 clones, approximately 54% occurring once. General study results and limits: Lesional scalp exceeded normal scalp in clonality, especially in alopecia totalis/universalis.

The authors sorted CD4+ cells into CD25+CD127- cells for 5 or 6 patients. Sorting of CD4+ and CD8+ T cells was performed on PBMCs. As regards this clone: The antigen is unknown.

The TCR originated in a human donor with alopecia areata. The sequencing input was CD4+ Tregs sorted from blood.

In DNA form, the CDR3 reads TGTGCCAGCAGCCAAGGTCTCTACGAGCAGTACTTC. Residues: CASSQGLYEQYF. The chain links TRBV4-2 to TRBJ2-7, with no clear D. Germline V gene data show CDR1 as LGHNA and CDR2 as YNFKEQ. V dropped 1 base and J dropped 3 bases, with 4 bases sitting between them. CDR3 length: 12 residues.